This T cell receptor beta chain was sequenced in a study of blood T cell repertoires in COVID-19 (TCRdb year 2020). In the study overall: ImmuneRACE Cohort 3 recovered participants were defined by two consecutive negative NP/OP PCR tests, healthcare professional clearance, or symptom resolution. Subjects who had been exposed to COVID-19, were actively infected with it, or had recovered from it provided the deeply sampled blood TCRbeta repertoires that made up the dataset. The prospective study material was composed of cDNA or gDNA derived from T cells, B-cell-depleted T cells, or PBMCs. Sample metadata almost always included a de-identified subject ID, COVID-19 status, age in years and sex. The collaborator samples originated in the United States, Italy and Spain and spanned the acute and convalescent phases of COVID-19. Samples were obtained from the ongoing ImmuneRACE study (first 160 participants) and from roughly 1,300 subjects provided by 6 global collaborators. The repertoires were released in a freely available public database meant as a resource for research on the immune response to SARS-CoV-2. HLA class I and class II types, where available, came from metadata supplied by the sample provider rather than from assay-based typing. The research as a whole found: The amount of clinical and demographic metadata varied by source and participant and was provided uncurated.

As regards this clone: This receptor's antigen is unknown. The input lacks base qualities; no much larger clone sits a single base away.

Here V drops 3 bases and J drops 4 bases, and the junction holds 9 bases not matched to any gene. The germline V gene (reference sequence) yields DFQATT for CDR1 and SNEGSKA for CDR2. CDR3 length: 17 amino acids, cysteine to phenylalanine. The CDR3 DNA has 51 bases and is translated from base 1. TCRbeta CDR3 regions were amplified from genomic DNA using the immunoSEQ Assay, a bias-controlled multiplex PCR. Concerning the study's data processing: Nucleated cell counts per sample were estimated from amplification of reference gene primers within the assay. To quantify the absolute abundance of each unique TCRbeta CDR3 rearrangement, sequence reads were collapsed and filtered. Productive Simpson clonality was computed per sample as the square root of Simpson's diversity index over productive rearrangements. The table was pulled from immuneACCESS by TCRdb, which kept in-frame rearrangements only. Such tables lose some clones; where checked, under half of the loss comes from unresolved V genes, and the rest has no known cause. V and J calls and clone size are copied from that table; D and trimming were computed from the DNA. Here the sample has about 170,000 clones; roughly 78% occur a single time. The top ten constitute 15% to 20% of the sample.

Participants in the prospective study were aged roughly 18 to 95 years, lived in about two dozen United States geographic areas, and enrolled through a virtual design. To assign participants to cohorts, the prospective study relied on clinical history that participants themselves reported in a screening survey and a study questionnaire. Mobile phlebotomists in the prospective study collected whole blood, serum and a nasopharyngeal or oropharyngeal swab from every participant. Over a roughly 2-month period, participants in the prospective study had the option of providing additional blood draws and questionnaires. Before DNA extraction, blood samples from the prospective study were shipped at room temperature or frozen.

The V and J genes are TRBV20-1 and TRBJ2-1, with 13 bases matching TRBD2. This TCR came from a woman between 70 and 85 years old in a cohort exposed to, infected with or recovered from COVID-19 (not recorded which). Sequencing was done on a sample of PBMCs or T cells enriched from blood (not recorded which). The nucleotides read TGCAGTGCTAGTAGGACTAGCGGGAGATTGTGGTACAATGAGCAGTTCTTC. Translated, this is CSASRTSGRLWYNEQFF.